The 12 T cell receptor beta chains below all came from one sample that was sequenced in a study of blood T cell repertoires in COVID-19. Using immunoSEQ multiplex PCR, the repertoire was profiled, and TCRdb retains in-frame clones only, with some absent. Of 270,000 or so clones listed, 65% to 85% are singletons. The sequenced sample consisted of peripheral blood. All receptors come from a human donor with COVID-19, enrolled during active disease. The donor label of this sample is uncertain.

This clone was observed a few times. The chain recombines TRBV7-2 with TRBJ2-7; TRBD2 matches at 7 bases. Germline values: CDR1 SGHTA, CDR2 FQGNSA. This CDR3 is built from 15 residues. The V gene end was trimmed by 5 bases and the J gene end by 5 bases; junction bases not matched to a gene: 12. Here the CDR3 reads CASSLGLAGVNEQYF. CDR3 in DNA: TGTGCCAGCAGCCTCGGGCTTGCGGGAGTGAACGAGCAGTACTTC.

V usage is TRBV6-5 and J usage is TRBJ2-1; TRBD2 aligns across 7 bases. This CDR3 region has 14 residues. Per the germline V gene, CDR1 is MNHEY and CDR2 is SVGAGI. Unmatched junction bases numbered 8, after V lost 6 bases and J lost 6 bases. The CDR3 DNA follows: TGTGCCAGCAGCCCGGGGGGAGTTCTCAATGAGCAGTTCTTC. As protein: CASSPGGVLNEQFF.

The chain uses TRBV2 and TRBJ1-5; D remains unclear. Germline CDR1 SNHLY, CDR2 FYNNEI. This CDR3 has 15 residues. The ends were cut back, 3 bases at V and 6 bases at J, with 15 bases in the middle. CDR3 region: CASSEELPGRQPQHF. DNA of the CDR3: TGTGCCAGCAGTGAGGAACTCCCTGGGCGTCAGCCCCAGCATTTT.

The V gene is TRBV7-9, the J gene TRBJ1-2; 9 bases line up with TRBD1. V lost 4 bases and J lost 9; bases outside the gene matches: 9. From germline, CDR1 is SEHNR and CDR2 FQNEAQ (reference sequence). The CDR3 consists of 14 residues. The CDR3 bases are TGTGCCAGCAGCTCGGACAGGGGTACCCTCCGCTACACCTTC. This translates into CASSSDRGTLRYTF.

This chain connects TRBV9 to TRBJ2-5; D possibly corresponds to TRBD2 (5 bases). The V end was cut by 0 bases, the J end by 3 bases, with 9 bases between. This CDR3 region has 14 residues. Germline CDR1 and CDR2: SGDLS and YYNGEE. The CDR3 DNA sequence: TGTGCCAGCAGCGTAGATCTGAGGGAAGAGACCCAGTACTTC. Protein: CASSVDLREETQYF.

The chain uses TRBV10-3 and TRBJ1-1; tentative D call: TRBD1 (5 bases). Trimming took off 6 bases at V and 5 bases at J, with 13 bases between the two ends. There are 13 residues in the CDR3. Germline assignment: CDR1 ENHRY and CDR2 SYGVKD. CDR3 sequence (DNA): TGTGCCATCAGGCAGGGACTCGGGACTGAAGCTTTCTTT. Translated, it gives CAIRQGLGTEAFF.

The genes are TRBV11-2 and TRBJ2-3; 8 positions match TRBD1. Germline V gives CDR1 SGHAT, CDR2 FQNNGV. V was pared by 1 base and J by 5 bases, with 11 bases of the junction left unmatched. The CDR3 is made up of 17 amino acids. The CDR3 DNA sequence: TGTGCCAGCAGCTTAGCGGCAGGGGGCTTTTTTAAAGATACGCAGTATTTT. Protein: CASSLAAGGFFKDTQYF.

Points on this clone: The junction shows a germline mismatch at one end, possibly a read error. This sequence joins TRBV30 and TRBJ2-6; D is unclear. Per germline, CDR1 GTSNPN and CDR2 SVGIG (reference sequence). The CDR3 sequence is 15 residues long. CDR3 in DNA: TGTGCCTGGAGTGTACCCTTGGATGGGCCCAACGTCCTGACTTTC. Protein: CAWSVPLDGPNVLTF.

This rearrangement joins TRBV14 to TRBJ1-6; D may be TRBD1 (5 bases). The germline V gene has CDR1 SGHDN and CDR2 FVKESK. Trimming took off 4 bases at V and 5 bases at J, with 9 bases between the two ends. There are 14 residues in the CDR3. The CDR3 sequence: CASSRDWDNSPLHF. In DNA, the CDR3 is TGTGCCAGCAGCCGGGACTGGGATAATTCACCCCTCCACTTT.

The V gene is TRBV28, the J gene TRBJ2-3; a weak D match, TRBD2 (7 bases). This CDR3 region has 16 residues. Trimming took off 7 bases at V and 5 bases at J, with 22 bases between the two ends. CDR1 and CDR2 from the germline V gene are MDHEN and SYDVKM. The CDR3 DNA is TGTGCCAGCAACCTAGGGGTTCGGGGGGCGGTAGATACGCAGTATTTT. Its translation is CASNLGVRGAVDTQYF.

The chain recombines TRBV5-1 with TRBJ2-2; 8 bases agree with TRBD2. The CDR3 length is 15 residues. CDR1 SGHRS and CDR2 YFSETQ come from the germline V gene. V was clipped by 0 bases and J by 9 bases; unmatched bases: 7. This CDR3 reads CASSLEGSGMWELFF. The DNA of the CDR3 is TGCGCCAGCAGCTTGGAGGGTAGCGGGATGTGGGAGCTGTTTTTT.

The V call is TRBV19, the J call TRBJ1-4, with 7 nucleotides matching TRBD1. With V trimmed by 8 bases and J by 4 bases, 7 bases remained unmatched. This CDR3 spans 14 amino acids. Germline CDR1 and CDR2: LNHDA and SQIVND (reference sequence). The CDR3 sequence: CASRYGTDNEKLFF. The CDR3 DNA reads TGTGCCAGTCGTTATGGGACAGATAATGAAAAACTGTTTTTT.